This T cell receptor beta chain appears in the sequencing data of a study of blood T cell repertoires in COVID-19. The wider study: Samples of COVID-19 (acute and convalescent) were obtained from the United States, Italy and Spain.

Per the authors' pipeline: Scientists estimated how many nucleated cells there were by amplifying reference gene primers. Repertoires were generated with immunoSEQ multiplex PCR, while TCRdb's copy carries only in-frame clones and drops some. V and J calls and clone size are those listed in that table; D and trimming were worked out from the DNA. The top ten clones hold roughly 4% of a sample with fewer than 350,000 clones, 85% to 90% of them seen once. Participants were aged about 18 to 100 years, lived in roughly 25 US areas, and enrolled virtually. This CDR3 has 13 residues. Trimming cost V 6 bases and J 1 base; bases outside gene matches: 0. Germline CDR1 and CDR2: LNHDA and SQIVND (reference sequence).

The source of this sequence is a woman aged 25 to 45 with acute COVID-19. J is TRBJ1-1 and V is TRBV19; 9 bases align to TRBD1. The sample was PBMCs or T cells enriched from blood (not recorded which). In nucleotides, the CDR3 is TGTGCCAGTAGGGGACAGGGGAACACTGAAGCTTTCTTT. This gives the protein CASRGQGNTEAFF. Variable domain in full (rest from reference TRBV19 and TRBJ1-1): DGGITQSPKYLFRKEGQNVTLSCEQNLNHDAMYWYRQDPGQGLRLIYYSQIVNDFQKGDIAEGYSVSREKKESFPLTVTSAQKNPTAFYLCASRGQGNTEAFFGQGTRLTVV.